These 13 T cell receptor beta chains were all obtained from the same sample, sequenced in a study of cytomegalovirus exposure and HLA in healthy donors (dated by TCRdb to the late 2010s). To prepare the library, the immunoSEQ multiplex PCR assay was applied. The multiplex PCR relied on a mix of 60 forward primers for TCR Vbeta segments and 13 reverse primers for TCR Jbeta segments. TCRdb limited this immuneACCESS table to in-frame rearrangements with V and J called. A share of clones is missing; checked studies link under half to unresolved V genes, and the rest is unexplained. In this sample the table shows 130,000 to 150,000 clones, around four fifths of which occur a single time. The top ten clones comprise about 3.4% of the sample. The specimen was PBMCs. These receptors came from a male donor in good health and CMV-seronegative.

The chain recombines TRBV12-5 with TRBJ1-1, with D maybe TRBD1 (5 bases). The ends were cut back, 7 bases at V and 5 bases at J, with 14 bases in the middle. Germline values: CDR1 LGHNT, CDR2 FRNRAP. This CDR3 is 13 amino acids long. The CDR3, as DNA: TGTGCTAGTGCGAACGCAGGGCGGACTGAAGCTTTCTTT. Protein sequence: CASANAGRTEAFF.

The chain is built from TRBV12-5 and TRBJ2-7, with TRBD1 identical over 10 bases. CDR3 length: 14 amino acids. Germline lookup yields CDR1 LGHNT and CDR2 FRNRAP. V was pared by 5 bases and J by 7 bases, with 8 bases of the junction left unmatched. The CDR3 region has the DNA TGTGCTAGTGGTCTAGGACAGGGGGGTGGTGAGCAGTACTTC. This translates into CASGLGQGGGEQYF.

V usage is TRBV11-3 and J usage is TRBJ2-2; D may be TRBD1 (6 bases). This CDR3 contains 17 residues. With 5 bases removed from V and 6 bases from J, the gap between germline ends came to 22 bases. Germline V gene lookup returns CDR1 SGHNT and CDR2 YENEEA. CDR3 DNA sequence: TGTGCCAGCAGCCCCTCACCACAGGGTTCCTTGGCCGGGGAGCTGTTTTTT. Encoded protein: CASSPSPQGSLAGELFF.

The chain couples TRBV6-6 to TRBJ2-2; 9 positions match TRBD2. From germline, CDR1 is MNHNY and CDR2 SVGAGI (reference sequence). J was trimmed by 7 bases and V by 2 bases; bases with no gene match: 8. The CDR3 covers 16 residues. CDR3 loop: CASSYDGGRAIGELFF. The CDR3 coding sequence is TGTGCCAGCAGTTACGACGGCGGGAGGGCCATCGGGGAGCTGTTTTTT.

The chain is built from TRBV2 and TRBJ1-4, with D perhaps matching TRBD1 (6 bases). The CDR3 has 15 residues. Germline CDR1 and CDR2: SNHLY and FYNNEI. V lost 3 bases and J 8 bases, leaving 16 bases between the germline ends. The CDR3 reads CASSDPAGAEEKLFF. CDR3 nucleotide sequence: TGTGCCAGCAGTGACCCGGCGGGGGCGGAAGAAAAACTGTTTTTT.

This clone was observed a handful of times. This rearrangement joins TRBV27 to TRBJ2-7, with D perhaps TRBD1 (5 bases). V dropped 2 bases and J dropped 2 bases, with 7 bases sitting between them. This CDR3 is 13 amino acids long. CDR1 is MNHEY and CDR2 is SMNVEV in the germline V gene (reference sequence). The CDR3 sequence: CASSLGAAYEQYF. In nucleotides, the CDR3 is TGTGCCAGCAGTTTAGGGGCAGCCTACGAGCAGTACTTC.

This clone has only a few counts. This chain uses TRBV10-3 with TRBJ2-3, with 10 bases aligning to TRBD2. V was pared by 5 bases and J by 4 bases, with 9 bases of the junction left unmatched. Germline CDR1 is ENHRY and CDR2 is SYGVKD. The CDR3 covers 16 residues. The CDR3 is CAISPDLAGVSDTQYF. The DNA for the CDR3 is TGTGCCATCAGTCCCGACCTAGCGGGAGTGTCAGATACGCAGTATTTT.

V is TRBV5-4 and J is TRBJ1-2; 8 bases align to TRBD1. Germline loops: CDR1 SGHNT, CDR2 YYREEE (reference sequence). The trim removed 4 bases at V and 4 bases at J, leaving 6 bases unmatched. The CDR3 length is 14 residues. The CDR3 nucleotides read TGTGCCAGCAGCAATAACAGGGGGTCCTATGGCTACACCTTC. Encoded protein: CASSNNRGSYGYTF.

This clone was observed once. The V gene is TRBV29-1, the J gene TRBJ2-5, with a weak D call TRBD1 (5 bases). Trimming shortened V by 7 bases and J by 5 bases, and 14 bases separated the two germline ends. CDR1 is SQVTM and CDR2 is ANQGSEA in the germline V gene. CDR3 length: 12 residues. The chain's CDR3 is CSAIGVGETQYF. The CDR3 DNA reads as TGCAGCGCGATAGGGGTCGGGGAGACCCAGTACTTC.

The V call is TRBV10-3, the J call TRBJ2-7; 8 bases align to TRBD2. The CDR3 extends over 17 amino acids. Trimming took 3 bases from V and 5 from J; bases not matched to a gene: 15. In germline, CDR1 is ENHRY, CDR2 SYGVKD. The chain's CDR3 is CAISDTPAGGTTHEQYF. The CDR3 bases are TGTGCCATCAGTGATACCCCCGCGGGAGGTACGACCCACGAGCAGTACTTC.

The chain is built from TRBV9 and TRBJ2-1; 13 bases are a match to TRBD2. CDR3 size: 15 residues. V shed 3 bases, J shed 6 bases, and the junction held 3 bases outside the gene matches. Germline-derived CDR1 and CDR2 are SGDLS and YYNGEE. Here the CDR3 reads CASSAGLAGFNEQFF. The CDR3 DNA reads as TGTGCCAGCAGCGCGGGACTAGCGGGGTTCAATGAGCAGTTCTTC.

The rearrangement uses TRBV6-1 and TRBJ1-3; D is possibly TRBD1 (6 bases). CDR1 MNHNS and CDR2 SASEGT come from the germline V gene. CDR3 size: 13 residues. V was pared by 6 bases and J by 1 base, with 7 bases between. The CDR3: CASRGASGNTIYF. CDR3 DNA: TGTGCCAGCAGGGGGGCATCTGGAAACACCATATATTTT.

The V call is TRBV6-5, the J call TRBJ1-2, with 10 bases lining up with TRBD1. Losses at the gene ends were 6 bases for V and 7 bases for J; bases not matched to a gene: 5. Germline V gives CDR1 MNHEY, CDR2 SVGAGI. The CDR3 consists of 13 residues. The DNA of the CDR3 is TGTGCCAGCAGGGGACAGGGGACAGGTGGCTACACCTTC. As protein: CASRGQGTGGYTF.